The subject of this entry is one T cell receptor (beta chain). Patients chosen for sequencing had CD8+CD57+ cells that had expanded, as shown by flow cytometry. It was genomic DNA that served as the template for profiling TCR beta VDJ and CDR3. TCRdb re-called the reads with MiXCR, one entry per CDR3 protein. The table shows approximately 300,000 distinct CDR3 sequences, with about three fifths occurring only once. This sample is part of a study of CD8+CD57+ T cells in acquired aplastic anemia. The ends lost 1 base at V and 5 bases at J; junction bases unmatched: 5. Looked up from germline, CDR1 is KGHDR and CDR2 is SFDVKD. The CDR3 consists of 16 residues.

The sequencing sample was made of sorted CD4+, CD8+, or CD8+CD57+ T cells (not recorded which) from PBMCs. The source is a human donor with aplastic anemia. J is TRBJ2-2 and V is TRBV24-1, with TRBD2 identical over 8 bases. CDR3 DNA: TGTGCCACCAGTGATTTTAGCGGGAAAAATACCGGGGAGCTGTTTTTT. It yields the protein CATSDFSGKNTGELFF.